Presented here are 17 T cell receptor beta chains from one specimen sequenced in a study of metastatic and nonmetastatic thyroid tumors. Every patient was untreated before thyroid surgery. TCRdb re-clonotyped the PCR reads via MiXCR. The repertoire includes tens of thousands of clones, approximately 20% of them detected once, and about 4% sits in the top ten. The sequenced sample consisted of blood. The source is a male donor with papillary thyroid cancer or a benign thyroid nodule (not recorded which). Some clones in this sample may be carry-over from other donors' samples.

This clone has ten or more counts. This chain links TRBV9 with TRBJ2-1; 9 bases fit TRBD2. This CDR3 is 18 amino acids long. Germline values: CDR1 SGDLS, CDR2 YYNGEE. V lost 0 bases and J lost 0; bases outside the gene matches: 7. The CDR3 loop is CASSVGLAGPSSYNEQFF. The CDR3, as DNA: TGTGCCAGCAGCGTAGGTCTAGCGGGGCCTAGCTCCTACAATGAGCAGTTCTTC.

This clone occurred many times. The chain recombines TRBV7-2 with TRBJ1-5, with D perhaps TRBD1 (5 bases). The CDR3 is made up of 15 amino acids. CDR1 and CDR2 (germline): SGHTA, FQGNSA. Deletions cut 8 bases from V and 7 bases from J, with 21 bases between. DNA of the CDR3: TGTGCCAGCGGTTTAAGGGACGGGAGGGAACAGCCCCAGCATTTT. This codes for CASGLRDGREQPQHF.

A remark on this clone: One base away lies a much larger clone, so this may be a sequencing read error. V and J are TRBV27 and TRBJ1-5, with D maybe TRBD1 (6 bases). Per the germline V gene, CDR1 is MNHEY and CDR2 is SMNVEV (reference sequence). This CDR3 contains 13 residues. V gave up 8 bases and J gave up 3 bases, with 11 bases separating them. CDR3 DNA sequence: TGTGCCAGCGGGGGCTTTACCAATCAGCCCCAGCATTTT. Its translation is CASGGFTNQPQHF.

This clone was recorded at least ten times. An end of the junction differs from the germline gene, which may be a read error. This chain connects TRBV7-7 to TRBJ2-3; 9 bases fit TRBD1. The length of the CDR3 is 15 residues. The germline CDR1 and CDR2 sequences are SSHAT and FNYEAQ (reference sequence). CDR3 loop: CASSAGTGSTDTQYF. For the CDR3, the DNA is TGTGCTAGCAGCGCCGGGACAGGGTCGACAGATACGCAGTATTTT.

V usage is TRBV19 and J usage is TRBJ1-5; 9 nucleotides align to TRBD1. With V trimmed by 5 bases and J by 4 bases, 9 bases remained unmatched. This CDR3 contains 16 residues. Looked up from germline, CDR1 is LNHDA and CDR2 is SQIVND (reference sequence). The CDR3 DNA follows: TGTGCCAGTAGTGGCTGGAGGACAGGGGTGAATCAGCCCCAGCATTTT. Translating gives CASSGWRTGVNQPQHF.

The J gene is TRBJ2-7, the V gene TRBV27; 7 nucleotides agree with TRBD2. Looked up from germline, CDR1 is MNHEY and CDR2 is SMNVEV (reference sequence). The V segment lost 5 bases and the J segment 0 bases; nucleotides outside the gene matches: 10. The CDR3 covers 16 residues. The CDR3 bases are TGTGCCAGCAGTACCCCGTCGGCTAGCGGCTCCTACGAGCAGTACTTC. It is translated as CASSTPSASGSYEQYF.

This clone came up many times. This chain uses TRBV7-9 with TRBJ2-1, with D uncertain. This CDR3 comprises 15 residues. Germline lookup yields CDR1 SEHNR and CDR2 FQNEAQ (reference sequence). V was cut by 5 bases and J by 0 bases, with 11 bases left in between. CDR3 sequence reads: CASSPGRSSYNEQFF. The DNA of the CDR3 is TGTGCCAGCAGCCCAGGACGGAGCTCCTACAATGAGCAGTTCTTC.

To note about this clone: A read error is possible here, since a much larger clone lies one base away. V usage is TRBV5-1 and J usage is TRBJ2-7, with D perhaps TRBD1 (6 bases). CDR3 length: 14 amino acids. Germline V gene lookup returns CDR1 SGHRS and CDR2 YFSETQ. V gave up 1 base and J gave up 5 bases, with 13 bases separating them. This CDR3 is CASSLQGRPHEQYF. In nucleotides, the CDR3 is TGCGCCAGCAGCTTGCAGGGGCGGCCCCACGAGCAGTACTTC.

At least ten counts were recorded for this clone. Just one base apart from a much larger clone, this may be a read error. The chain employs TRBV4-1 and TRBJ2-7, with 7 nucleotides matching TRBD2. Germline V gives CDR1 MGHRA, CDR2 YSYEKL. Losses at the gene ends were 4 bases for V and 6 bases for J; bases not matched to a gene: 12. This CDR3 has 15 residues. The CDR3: CASSPLARESPEQYF. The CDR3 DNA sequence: TGCGCCAGCAGCCCCCTTGCGCGGGAGTCACCCGAGCAGTACTTC.

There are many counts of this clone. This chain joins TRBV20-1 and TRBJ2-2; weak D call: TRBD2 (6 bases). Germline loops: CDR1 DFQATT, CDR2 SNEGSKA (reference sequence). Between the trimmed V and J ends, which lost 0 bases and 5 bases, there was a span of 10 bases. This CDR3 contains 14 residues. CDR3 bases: TGCAGTGCTAGAGATCTGGAGGGGACCGGGGAGCTGTTTTTT. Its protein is CSARDLEGTGELFF.

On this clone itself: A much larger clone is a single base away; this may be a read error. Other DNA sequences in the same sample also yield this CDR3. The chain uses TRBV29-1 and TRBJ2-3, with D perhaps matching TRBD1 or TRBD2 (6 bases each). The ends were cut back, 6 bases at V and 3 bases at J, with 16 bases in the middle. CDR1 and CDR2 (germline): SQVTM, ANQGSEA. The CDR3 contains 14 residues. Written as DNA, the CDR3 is TGCAGCGTGGAGACAGGAGGGGTGACAGATACGCAGTATTTT. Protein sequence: CSVETGGVTDTQYF.

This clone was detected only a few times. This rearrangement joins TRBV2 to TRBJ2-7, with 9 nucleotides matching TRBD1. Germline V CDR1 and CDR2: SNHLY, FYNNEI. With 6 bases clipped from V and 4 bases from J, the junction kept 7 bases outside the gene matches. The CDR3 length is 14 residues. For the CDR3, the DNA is TGTGCCAGCAGGAGGGGGACAGGGCAATACGAGCAGTACTTC. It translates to CASRRGTGQYEQYF.

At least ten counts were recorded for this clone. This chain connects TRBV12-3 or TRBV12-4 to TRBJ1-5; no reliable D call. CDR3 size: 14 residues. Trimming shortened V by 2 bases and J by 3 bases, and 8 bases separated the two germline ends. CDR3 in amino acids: CASSLIGSNQPQHF. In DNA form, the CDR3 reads TGTGCCAGCAGTTTAATAGGGTCCAATCAGCCCCAGCATTTT.

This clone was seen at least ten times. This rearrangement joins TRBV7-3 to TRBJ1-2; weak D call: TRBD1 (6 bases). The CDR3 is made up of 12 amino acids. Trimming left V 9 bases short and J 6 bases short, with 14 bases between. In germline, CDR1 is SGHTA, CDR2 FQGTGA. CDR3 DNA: TGTGCCAGGAAAGACAGGCACGATGGCTACACCTTC. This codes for CARKDRHDGYTF. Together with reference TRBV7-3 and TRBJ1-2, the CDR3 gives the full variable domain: GAGVSQTPSNKVTEKGKYVELRCDPISGHTALYWYRQSLGQGPEFLIYFQGTGAADDSGLPNDRFFAVRPEGSVSTLKIQRTERGDSAVYLCARKDRHDGYTFGSGTRLTVV.

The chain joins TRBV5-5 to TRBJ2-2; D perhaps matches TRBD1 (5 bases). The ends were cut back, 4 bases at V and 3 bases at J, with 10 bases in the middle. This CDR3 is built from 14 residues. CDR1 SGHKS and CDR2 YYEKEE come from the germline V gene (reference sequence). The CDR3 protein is CASSPTVYTGELFF. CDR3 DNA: TGTGCCAGCAGCCCGACAGTGTACACCGGGGAGCTGTTTTTT.

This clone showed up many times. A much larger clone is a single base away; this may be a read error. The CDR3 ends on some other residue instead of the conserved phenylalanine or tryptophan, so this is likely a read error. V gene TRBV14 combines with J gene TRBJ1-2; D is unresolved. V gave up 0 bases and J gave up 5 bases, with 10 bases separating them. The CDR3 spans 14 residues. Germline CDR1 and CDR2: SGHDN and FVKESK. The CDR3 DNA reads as TGTGCCAGCAGCCAAGATCATATCGGGTATGGCTACACCTCC. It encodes CASSQDHIGYGYTS.

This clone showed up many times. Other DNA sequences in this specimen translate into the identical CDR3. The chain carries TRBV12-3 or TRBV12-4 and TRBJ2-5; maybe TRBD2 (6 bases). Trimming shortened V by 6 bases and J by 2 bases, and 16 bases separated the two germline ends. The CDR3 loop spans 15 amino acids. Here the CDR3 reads CASSPPAGRQETQYF. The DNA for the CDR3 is TGTGCCAGCAGCCCCCCAGCGGGCCGACAAGAGACCCAGTACTTC.